This TCR beta chain was captured in a study of OX40 agonist ivuxolimab in advanced cancers. About the research overall: Every patient in dose escalation had hepatocellular carcinoma, melanoma, renal cell or head and neck cancer. Cohort: 75% to 90% men, mean age 60, aged about 20 to 80.

Points on this clone: What it binds is not known.

This CDR3 has 17 residues. Per germline, CDR1 SGDLS and CDR2 YYNGEE. Trimming cost V 3 bases and J 4 bases; bases outside gene matches: 14. Whole-study findings and limits: Doses of 0.1 to 3.0 mg/kg were accompanied by clonal expansion of CD4+ and CD8+ blood T cells by week 6.

Using immunoSEQ multiplex PCR, the repertoire was profiled, and TCRdb retains in-frame clones only, with some absent. The table shows tens of thousands of clones, with about 92% occurring only once. The V and J genes are TRBV9 and TRBJ2-7; 9 bases are shared with TRBD2. The material was CD4+ or CD8+ T cells sorted from blood, obtained in a trial of the OX40 agonist ivuxolimab. This TCR was recovered from an adult with an advanced solid tumor such as melanoma, head and neck, liver or kidney cancer. In DNA, the CDR3 is TGTGCCAGCAGCGCAGGACCTAGCGGGGCGGCCATATACGAGCAGTACTTC. It codes for CASSAGPSGAAIYEQYF.